One sample yielded the 24 T cell receptor beta chains listed below, sequenced in a study of Graves' ophthalmopathy and Graves' hyperthyroidism. The TCR beta CDR3 regions underwent amplification from RNA transcripts. Scientists carried out first-round RT-PCR using HTBI primers and then a second-round multiplex PCR. TCRdb fed the multiplex PCR reads into MiXCR, producing one record per CDR3 protein. The sample records more than 550,000 distinct CDR3 sequences, about 38% being singletons. Sequenced material: peripheral blood. The receptor set was obtained from an adult man with Graves' ophthalmopathy.

This chain links TRBV15 with TRBJ2-7; D unresolved. V was pared by 3 bases and J by 3 bases, with 18 bases between. The CDR3 is 16 residues long. Germline-derived CDR1 and CDR2 are LNHNV and YYDKDF (reference sequence). The DNA of the CDR3 is TGTGCCACCAGCAGGAATATGGGCCTCGTCCACTACGAGCAGTACTTC. Translation gives CATSRNMGLVHYEQYF.

This clonotype occurred a few times. V gene TRBV10-3 combines with J gene TRBJ2-1; 10 bases map to TRBD2. Trimming cost V 5 bases and J 8 bases; bases outside gene matches: 3. Germline V gene sequence: CDR1 ENHRY, CDR2 SYGVKD. This CDR3 comprises 13 residues. In DNA, the CDR3 is TGTGCCATCAGTACTAGCGGGATTTATGAGCAGTTCTTC. Protein: CAISTSGIYEQFF.

This clonotype was detected ten times or more. The gene calls are TRBV24-1 and TRBJ2-2; 7 bases match TRBD2. The CDR3 is 15 amino acids. With 0 bases clipped from V and 6 bases from J, the junction kept 3 bases outside the gene matches. CDR1 is KGHDR, CDR2 SFDVKD, per germline. CDR3 sequence (DNA): TGTGCCACCAGTGATTTGGCGGCGGGAGCCGGGGAGCTGTTTTTT. Residues: CATSDLAAGAGELFF.

The rearrangement uses TRBV29-1 and TRBJ2-6; 10 nucleotides line up with TRBD1. V trimming: 7 bases; J trimming: 2 bases; junction bases outside the gene matches: 2. Germline V gene data show CDR1 as SQVTM and CDR2 as ANQGSEA. CDR3 length equals 14 residues. In DNA, the CDR3 is TGCAGCGCCGGGACAGGGGCTGGGGCCAACGTCCTGACTTTC. Translated, it gives CSAGTGAGANVLTF.

V and J are TRBV12-3 or TRBV12-4 and TRBJ2-2; 9 bases match TRBD1. The CDR3 loop spans 15 amino acids. The trim removed 6 bases at V and 0 bases at J, leaving 2 bases unmatched. This CDR3 reads CASRRDRANTGELFF. The CDR3 DNA reads as TGTGCCAGCAGACGGGACAGGGCGAACACCGGGGAGCTGTTTTTT.

This clonotype occurred a few times. The chain combines TRBV9 with TRBJ2-7, with TRBD2 matching 10 bases. Germline-derived CDR1 and CDR2 are SGDLS and YYNGEE. V shed 4 bases and J 3 bases; nucleotides not matched to a gene: 7. The CDR3 is 15 amino acids. The CDR3: CASSPTSGEYYEQYF. The CDR3 region has the DNA TGTGCCAGCAGCCCAACTAGCGGGGAATACTACGAGCAGTACTTC.

The chain links TRBV6-1 to TRBJ1-3; TRBD1 matches 7 bases. Germline CDR1 and CDR2: MNHNS and SASEGT. V gave up 2 bases and J gave up 1 base; unmatched junction bases: 5. This CDR3 spans 16 amino acids. CDR3 sequence (DNA): TGTGCCAGCAGTGAAATTCCAGGGGGGTCTGGAAACACCATATATTTT. Translation: CASSEIPGGSGNTIYF.

The rearrangement joins TRBV7-9 to TRBJ2-7; 7 positions match TRBD1. Germline V lookup: CDR1 SEHNR, CDR2 FQNEAQ (reference sequence). This CDR3 contains 15 residues. V lost 5 bases to trimming and J lost 2 bases; unmatched junction nucleotides: 9. CDR3 DNA sequence: TGTGCCAGCAGCCAAGACAGGGAACCCACCTACGAGCAGTACTTC. Translated: CASSQDREPTYEQYF.

At least ten counts were recorded for this clonotype. The chain is built from TRBV20-1 and TRBJ2-7; tentative D call: TRBD2 (6 bases). Trimming took 3 bases from V and 0 from J, leaving 15 bases between them. CDR1 DFQATT and CDR2 SNEGSKA come from the germline V gene (reference sequence). CDR3 length: 15 residues. CDR3: CSASSGRGVSYEQYF. The CDR3 region has the DNA TGCAGTGCTAGTTCCGGCCGCGGGGTCTCCTACGAGCAGTACTTC.

The table lists this clonotype with many counts. The chain recombines TRBV12-3 or TRBV12-4 with TRBJ2-2; tentative D call: TRBD2 (6 bases). Trimming pared 6 bases from V and 7 bases from J, leaving 12 bases between. The CDR3 spans 13 residues. This chain's CDR3 is CASSLLAIGELFF. The DNA for the CDR3 is TGTGCCAGCAGCTTACTAGCTATCGGGGAGCTGTTTTTT.

The V gene is TRBV11-2, the J gene TRBJ2-2; 8 bases are a match to TRBD2. CDR3 size: 18 residues. Trimming cost V 0 bases and J 6 bases; bases outside gene matches: 12. CDR1 and CDR2 from the germline V gene are SGHAT and FQNNGV. In nucleotides, the CDR3 is TGTGCCAGCAGCTTAGAATTTGCCTCTAGCGGGCAGGCCGGGGAGCTGTTTTTT. It specifies CASSLEFASSGQAGELFF.

The table lists this clonotype with many counts. The chain is built from TRBV7-2 and TRBJ1-3, with 9 bases matching TRBD1. CDR3 length: 16 residues. The junction had 8 bases not matched to a gene; V was cut back by 8 bases and J by 0 bases. Germline values: CDR1 SGHTA, CDR2 FQGNSA. CDR3 nucleotide sequence: TGTGCCAGCCGATCCCGGGACAGGGTCTCTGGAAACACCATATATTTT. Its translation: CASRSRDRVSGNTIYF.

This chain links TRBV2 with TRBJ2-7; possible D gene TRBD1, 5 bases. V lost 7 bases and J lost 3, with 10 bases in between. CDR1 and CDR2 (germline): SNHLY, FYNNEI. The CDR3 is made up of 12 amino acids. This chain's CDR3 is CASTPRDYEQYF. CDR3 nucleotide sequence: TGTGCCAGCACCCCCAGGGACTACGAGCAGTACTTC.

This sequence joins TRBV28 and TRBJ2-5; TRBD1 aligns across 10 bases. CDR3 length equals 12 residues. The germline V gene encodes CDR1 MDHEN and CDR2 SYDVKM. Trimming took 2 bases from V and 12 from J; bases not matched to a gene: 3. CDR3: CASSLDGTGEYF. The CDR3 bases are TGTGCCAGCAGTTTAGATGGGACAGGGGAGTACTTC.

Many counts were recorded for this clonotype. This rearrangement joins TRBV11-2 to TRBJ2-7; no firm D call. Germline CDR1 reads SGHAT; CDR2 reads FQNNGV. Trimming pared 4 bases from V and 5 bases from J, leaving 12 bases between. This CDR3 is 13 amino acids long. The DNA for the CDR3 is TGTGCCAGCAGCTCGTTAACCAGGCACGAGCAGTACTTC. It translates to CASSSLTRHEQYF.

This clonotype occurred many times. The genes are TRBV2 and TRBJ1-4; 7 nucleotides align to TRBD1. The CDR3 consists of 14 residues. Germline V gene lookup returns CDR1 SNHLY and CDR2 FYNNEI. With 4 bases clipped from V and 6 bases from J, the junction kept 5 bases outside the gene matches. The CDR3 reads CASSAAGTDEKLFF. CDR3 coding DNA: TGTGCCAGCAGTGCTGCCGGGACAGATGAAAAACTGTTTTTT.

The chain uses TRBV10-3 and TRBJ1-4; D is uncertain. This CDR3 region has 14 residues. The germline V and J ends were trimmed by 7 bases and 12 bases, with 21 bases remaining between them. Germline assignment: CDR1 ENHRY and CDR2 SYGVKD. The CDR3, as DNA: TGTGCCATCAAGGATCAACGGCAGATTGGGCAACTGTTTTTT. Translated: CAIKDQRQIGQLFF.

The CDR3 here is CATDFRSYGYTF. The CDR3 DNA reads TGTGCCACAGATTTCAGGAGCTATGGCTACACCTTC. V is TRBV24-1 and J is TRBJ1-2; D call uncertain. Germline V CDR1 and CDR2: KGHDR, SFDVKD. There are 12 residues in the CDR3. V dropped 10 bases and J dropped 4 bases, with 12 bases sitting between them.

A word on this clonotype: A clone one base away is much larger, so this may be a read error. This chain links TRBV10-3 with TRBJ2-5; D possibly uses TRBD1 or TRBD2 (5 bases each). Germline loops: CDR1 ENHRY, CDR2 SYGVKD. The CDR3 consists of 15 residues. V lost 6 bases and J 4 bases, leaving 18 bases between the germline ends. The CDR3 loop is CAIRVGDGPGETQYF. The DNA of the CDR3 is TGTGCCATCAGGGTGGGGGACGGACCAGGAGAGACCCAGTACTTC.

The table lists this clonotype with many counts. The rearrangement links TRBV14 to TRBJ1-2, with D possibly being TRBD1 (6 bases). CDR3 length equals 13 residues. V was shortened by 2 bases and J by 5 bases, with 9 bases between the two germline ends. The V gene's germline CDR1 is SGHDN and CDR2 FVKESK. CDR3 DNA sequence: TGTGCCAGCAGCCAACAAGGGGGATATGGCTACACCTTC. It yields the protein CASSQQGGYGYTF.

The sample holds one count of this clonotype. A much larger clone lies a single base off, so this may be a read error. This chain links TRBV5-1 with TRBJ1-2; TRBD1 matches at 9 bases. The germline V gene encodes CDR1 SGHRS and CDR2 YFSETQ. This CDR3 is 14 amino acids long. The ends lost 3 bases at V and 5 bases at J; junction bases unmatched: 5. This CDR3 reads CASSWTGDEYGYTF. Here the CDR3 DNA reads TGCGCCAGCAGCTGGACAGGGGACGAGTATGGCTACACCTTC.

This clonotype was counted a few times. The chain combines TRBV7-2 with TRBJ2-5, with 8 bases fitting TRBD2. The CDR3 runs 15 residues. Germline V gene lookup returns CDR1 SGHTA and CDR2 FQGNSA. Unmatched junction bases numbered 12, after V lost 6 bases and J lost 6 bases. This CDR3 is CASSFFSGMRKTQYF. In DNA, the CDR3 is TGTGCCAGCAGTTTTTTTAGCGGGATGAGGAAGACCCAGTACTTC.

This clonotype was found a few times. This chain uses TRBV29-1 with TRBJ2-3; weak D call: TRBD1 (6 bases). This CDR3 region has 18 residues. The germline CDR1 and CDR2 sequences are SQVTM and ANQGSEA. Trimming took 3 bases from V and 6 from J, leaving 28 bases between them. CDR3 nucleotides: TGCAGCGTTGATCTGGGGCAGGGGATACCAAGGGGACGTGATACGCAGTATTTT. The encoded protein is CSVDLGQGIPRGRDTQYF.

This clonotype was found many times. The chain joins TRBV7-9 to TRBJ1-4, with unresolved D. Germline V gene sequence: CDR1 SEHNR, CDR2 FQNEAQ (reference sequence). The V end lost 3 bases, the J end lost 8 bases, and 7 bases lay between the germline ends. This CDR3 is 12 amino acids long. CDR3 coding DNA: TGTGCCAGCAGCTTGTCTGGGGAAAAACTGTTTTTT. It translates to CASSLSGEKLFF.